This T cell receptor beta chain was documented in a study of response to subunit inactivated influenza vaccine. General study findings and limits: After each seasonal influenza vaccination, few new T cells are recruited, the authors suggested.

Each CDR3 protein is one row after TCRdb ran MiXCR on the RT-PCR reads. The sample holds about 520,000 distinct CDR3 sequences, about 7.2% seen once. This clonotype has a handful of counts. Its antigen is not known. The CDR3 covers 15 residues. Germline CDR1 reads SNHLY; CDR2 reads FYNNEI. Trimming cost V 5 bases and J 4 bases; bases outside gene matches: 7. Here the sequenced sample was PBMCs from blood, taken less than 30 months after vaccination. The chain joins TRBV2 to TRBJ2-2; 7 nucleotides agree with TRBD2. The receptor was derived from a man between 45 and 75 years old who received an inactivated influenza vaccine. Here the CDR3 DNA reads TGTGCCAGCAGTCCATGGAGCGGGGCCACCGGGGAGCTGTTTTTT. This sequence encodes CASSPWSGATGELFF.